These T cell receptor beta chains were read from a single sample in a study of T cells in Graves' hyperthyroidism and ophthalmopathy. TCRdb called the multiplex PCR reads again in MiXCR, with one record for every CDR3 protein. Of 300,000 to 450,000 distinct CDR3 sequences listed, 20% to 30% are singletons. Specimen: blood. These receptors originate from a man in his forties or fifties with Graves' hyperthyroidism. Each CDR3 is given with its conserved first and last residue. The order of the fields is CDR3 DNA, CDR3 protein, V gene, J gene, clone size, D gene. D genes are given only for firm matches. Clone size is shown for a subset of rows, as once, few, many or a class of expanded clone.

TGCAGTGCTAGACTGAAGCTCTCCTACGAGCAGTACTTC	CSARLKLSYEQYF	TRBV20-1	TRBJ2-7	few	.
TGTGCCAGCAGGCGGACTAGCGGGAAGAATGAGCAGTTCTTC	CASRRTSGKNEQFF	TRBV28	TRBJ2-1	few	TRBD2
TGTGCCAGCTGGTCAGGCAGAGCATACAATGAGCAGTTCTTC	CASWSGRAYNEQFF	TRBV2	TRBJ2-1	.	.
TGCAGTGCTCAGACAACAGGGGAAAGCTCCTACGAGCAGTACTTC	CSAQTTGESSYEQYF	TRBV20-1	TRBJ2-7	.	TRBD1
TGTGCCAGCAGCCGAGACAGGACCTACGAGCAGTACTTC	CASSRDRTYEQYF	TRBV12-3/TRBV12-4	TRBJ2-7	many	.
TGTGCCAACAAAAATCAGGGGGCCAAAAACATTCAGTACTTC	CANKNQGAKNIQYF	TRBV2	TRBJ2-4	.	.
TGTGCCAGCTCACCCCCCAACAGGCCCGAGGCCGGGGAGCTGTTTTTT	CASSPPNRPEAGELFF	TRBV18	TRBJ2-2	few	.
TGCAGTGCTAGAGTGGGCGGGAGGGGTGAGCAGTTCTTC	CSARVGGRGEQFF	TRBV20-1	TRBJ2-1	.	TRBD2
TGTGCCAGCAGTATCTCAGATACGCAGTATTTT	CASSISDTQYF	TRBV12-3/TRBV12-4	TRBJ2-3	.	.
TGTGCCAGCAGCTTCTATTCCTCCTACGAGCAGTACTTC	CASSFYSSYEQYF	TRBV7-9	TRBJ2-7	many	.
TGTGCCATCAGTGACCCTCCCGCTAATTCCTACGAGCAGTACTTC	CAISDPPANSYEQYF	TRBV10-3	TRBJ2-7	.	.
TGTGCCAGCAGCCAAGGGGGGAGTCAGTACTTC	CASSQGGSQYF	TRBV14	TRBJ2-7	.	.
TGTGCCAGCAGCGGAGAGGGGAACACTGAAGCTTTCTTT	CASSGEGNTEAFF	TRBV2	TRBJ1-1	many	.
TGTGCCAGCAGTTCATCAGGGGGCCCTCGGGCTTTCTTT	CASSSSGGPRAFF	TRBV28	TRBJ1-1	many	TRBD1
TGTGCCAGCTCACCTCAGGAAGCCAAAAACATTCAGTACTTC	CASSPQEAKNIQYF	TRBV18	TRBJ2-4	few	.
TGTGCCAGCAGAGCGGACCTCTACAATGAGCAGTTCTTC	CASRADLYNEQFF	TRBV2	TRBJ2-1	few	.
TGTGCCAGCTCACCATCGCTAGCGGAGTACAATGAGCAGTTCTTC	CASSPSLAEYNEQFF	TRBV18	TRBJ2-1	many	TRBD2
TGTGCCAGCAGCCAAGACCGACATAGGGAGACCCAGTACTTC	CASSQDRHRETQYF	TRBV3-1	TRBJ2-5	many	.
TGTGCCAGCAGCGAACTAGCGGGAGGAGGGTACAATGAGCAGTTCTTC	CASSELAGGGYNEQFF	TRBV9	TRBJ2-1	few	TRBD2
TGTGCCAGCTCACCATTTGACAGGTCCTACGAGCAGTACTTC	CASSPFDRSYEQYF	TRBV18	TRBJ2-7	.	.
TGTGCCAGCAGTGATGGGGGGCAGGATACGCAGTATTTT	CASSDGGQDTQYF	TRBV2	TRBJ2-3	many	.
TGTGCCAGCAGCTTGTCAGAGTACAATGAGCAGTTCTTC	CASSLSEYNEQFF	TRBV5-5	TRBJ2-1	many	.
TGCAGTGCTAGTAAGGGTTTTCCCTACGAGCAGTACTTC	CSASKGFPYEQYF	TRBV20-1	TRBJ2-7	few	.
TGTGCCAGCAGTTGGCCGGGACAGGGGAACACCGGGGAGCTGTTTTTT	CASSWPGQGNTGELFF	TRBV12-3/TRBV12-4	TRBJ2-2	.	TRBD1
TGTGCCAGCAGCCGGACTAGCGGATTATACGAGCAGTACTTC	CASSRTSGLYEQYF	TRBV11-2	TRBJ2-7	.	TRBD2
TGTGCCAGCAGACCCGGGGGGAGTAGCGGGAGTTATGAGCAGTTCTTC	CASRPGGSSGSYEQFF	TRBV12-3/TRBV12-4	TRBJ2-1	many	TRBD2
TGTGCCAGCAGCCAAGATAAGGTGGGGGGCTACACCTTC	CASSQDKVGGYTF	TRBV3-1	TRBJ1-2	few	.
TGCGCCAGCAGCTTTGGTCCAAACACTGAAGCTTTCTTT	CASSFGPNTEAFF	TRBV5-1	TRBJ1-1	many	.
TGTGCCTGGAGTAAGGGTAAAGGCACCGGGGAGCTGTTTTTT	CAWSKGKGTGELFF	TRBV30	TRBJ2-2	.	.
TGTGCCAGCAGCACTTCCCTCGATGAGCAGTTCTTC	CASSTSLDEQFF	TRBV7-9	TRBJ2-1	few	.
TGTGCCAGCAGCCGGACAGCCGGCGAGGCCAAAAACATTCAGTACTTC	CASSRTAGEAKNIQYF	TRBV3-1	TRBJ2-4	few	.
TGTGCCAGCAGCGAAGGAGTGGCCGGAGAGACCCAGTACTTC	CASSEGVAGETQYF	TRBV7-9	TRBJ2-5	few	.
TGTGCCAGCAGTGCGGACCTTAGCAATCAGCCCCAGCATTTT	CASSADLSNQPQHF	TRBV2	TRBJ1-5	many	.
TGTGCCAGCAGTGAAGGAAACAGCCCCTATGGCTACACCTTC	CASSEGNSPYGYTF	TRBV6-1	TRBJ1-2	.	.
TGTGCCAGCAGTGATAACAGGGGGGCTTACGAGCAGTACTTC	CASSDNRGAYEQYF	TRBV6-1	TRBJ2-7	few	TRBD1
TGCAGTGCTAGTGACCTCGTGGGGGAGTTCGGGCCCGAGGAGCAGTACTTC	CSASDLVGEFGPEEQYF	TRBV20-1	TRBJ2-7	.	.
TGCAGTGCTAATCCCGGGACAGAGCCAGCAGATACGCAGTATTTT	CSANPGTEPADTQYF	TRBV20-1	TRBJ2-3	few	TRBD1
TGTGCCAGCAGCTGGGGGGCCGGGACGTCCACAGATACGCAGTATTTT	CASSWGAGTSTDTQYF	TRBV5-6	TRBJ2-3	.	.
TGTGCCAGCAGTCCCCGGACAGGGAGCAATCAGCCCCAGCATTTT	CASSPRTGSNQPQHF	TRBV28	TRBJ1-5	few	TRBD1
TGTGCCAGCAGCCGATCCTTCCGGGACAGGGGGAGTGAAGCTTTCTTT	CASSRSFRDRGSEAFF	TRBV11-2	TRBJ1-1	.	TRBD1
TGCAGTGCTTGGACAAAAGAGACCCAGTACTTC	CSAWTKETQYF	TRBV20-1	TRBJ2-5	few	.
TGTGCCAGCGTGCCAGGGGTTGGCGATGAGCAGTTCTTC	CASVPGVGDEQFF	TRBV6-1	TRBJ2-1	.	.
TGCGCCAGCACCTCCTATAATCGACAGGGGCGGAACACTGAAGCTTTCTTT	CASTSYNRQGRNTEAFF	TRBV10-1	TRBJ1-1	many	TRBD1
TGTGCCAGCAGCGCTGCCGGGACAGAGTATGGCTACACCTTC	CASSAAGTEYGYTF	TRBV9	TRBJ1-2	few	TRBD1
TGTGCCAGCAGTTACAGGTCATGGACCTCCTACGAGCAGTACTTC	CASSYRSWTSYEQYF	TRBV6-2/TRBV6-3	TRBJ2-7	many	.
TGTGCCAGCAGCTTAGGTCAGAGCCCGAATGAGCAGTTCTTC	CASSLGQSPNEQFF	TRBV7-2	TRBJ2-1	.	.
TGCAGTGCTAGAGATTCGAGGGGGCACTATGAAGCTTTCTTT	CSARDSRGHYEAFF	TRBV20-1	TRBJ1-1	.	TRBD1
TGCAGTGCTAGAGCGGACAGAGTTAACATCTACGAGCAGTACTTC	CSARADRVNIYEQYF	TRBV20-1	TRBJ2-7	.	.
TGTGCCAGCAGCCGGACTAGCGGGAGATTGGTATCCTACAATGAGCAGTTCTTC	CASSRTSGRLVSYNEQFF	TRBV7-3	TRBJ2-1	.	TRBD2
TGTGCCAGCAGTCACCAGACAGGGGTAACCTACGAGCAGTACTTC	CASSHQTGVTYEQYF	TRBV28	TRBJ2-7	.	TRBD1
TGCAGCGTTTGGGGGGGCCATTCGGTTTTCTTT	CSVWGGHSVFF	TRBV29-1	TRBJ1-1	.	.
TGCAGTGCTGAAGGGACAGCGAACACTGAAGCTTTCTTT	CSAEGTANTEAFF	TRBV20-1	TRBJ1-1	.	TRBD1
TGCGCCAGCAGCATAGGGACCTACGAGCAGTACTTC	CASSIGTYEQYF	TRBV5-1	TRBJ2-7	.	.
TGTGCCAGCAGTGAAGCCGTGGGACTAGCGGGATTAAGCTTGTCCTACGAGCAGTACTTC	CASSEAVGLAGLSLSYEQYF	TRBV6-1	TRBJ2-7	.	TRBD2
TGTGCCAGCCCCCCTCGGGGACCCGAAGCTTTCTTT	CASPPRGPEAFF	TRBV19	TRBJ1-1	.	.
TGTGCCAGCAGTTATGGAGGGTGGAACACCGGGGAGCTGTTTTTT	CASSYGGWNTGELFF	TRBV6-5	TRBJ2-2	.	.
TGTGCCAGCAGTTTAGGCGAGATGAACACTGAAGCTTTCTTT	CASSLGEMNTEAFF	TRBV12-3/TRBV12-4	TRBJ1-1	few	.